This T cell receptor beta chain originates from a study of cytomegalovirus exposure and HLA in healthy donors. For the study at large: Later analysis reported that the approximately 120 validation repertoires shared the platform of the approximately 670 first-cohort repertoires. Overall study findings and caveats: Rare sequences made up most TCRs, while some public TCRs were found in many donors. Cytomegalovirus association was assigned to about 150 TCR beta chains.

The donors were in the roughly 130-subject validation cohort; that cohort was separate from the roughly 700-subject first cohort. CDR1 and CDR2 from the germline V gene are MNHNS and SASEGT. This CDR3 is 13 amino acids long. Trimming took off 3 bases at V and 5 bases at J, with 10 bases between the two ends. This clone occurred once. Antigen: not known. Only in-frame clones appear in the TCRdb table, and some are missing; sequencing was by immunoSEQ multiplex PCR. This sample yields 200,000 to 300,000 clones, of which approximately 84% are seen a single time; 1.2% belongs to the top ten. This sequence originates from a woman aged 25 to 45 in good health and CMV-seropositive. This chain connects TRBV6-1 to TRBJ1-1, with a possible D match to TRBD1 (5 bases). The specimen was PBMCs. Here the CDR3 DNA reads TGTGCCAGCAGTGATCACCGGGGGACTGAAGCTTTCTTT. Encoded protein: CASSDHRGTEAFF.